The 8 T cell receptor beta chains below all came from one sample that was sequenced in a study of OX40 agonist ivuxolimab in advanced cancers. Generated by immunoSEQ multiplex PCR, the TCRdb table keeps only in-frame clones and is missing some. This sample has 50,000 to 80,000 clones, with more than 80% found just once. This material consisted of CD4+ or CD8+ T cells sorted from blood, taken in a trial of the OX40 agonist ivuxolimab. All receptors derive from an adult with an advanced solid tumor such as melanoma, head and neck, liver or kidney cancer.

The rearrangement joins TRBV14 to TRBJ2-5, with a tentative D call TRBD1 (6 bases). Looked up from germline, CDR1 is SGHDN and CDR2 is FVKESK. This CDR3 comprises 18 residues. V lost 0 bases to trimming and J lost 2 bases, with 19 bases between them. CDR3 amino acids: CASSQEFARGIPQETQYF. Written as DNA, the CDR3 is TGTGCCAGCAGCCAAGAATTTGCTAGGGGGATACCTCAAGAGACCCAGTACTTC.

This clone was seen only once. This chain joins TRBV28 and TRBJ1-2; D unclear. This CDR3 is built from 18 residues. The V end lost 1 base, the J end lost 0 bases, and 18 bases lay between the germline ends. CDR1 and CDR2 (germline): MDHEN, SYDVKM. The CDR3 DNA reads TGTGCCAGCAGTTTATCCCAAATGCGCAGGAGATCTAACTATGGCTACACCTTC. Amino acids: CASSLSQMRRRSNYGYTF.

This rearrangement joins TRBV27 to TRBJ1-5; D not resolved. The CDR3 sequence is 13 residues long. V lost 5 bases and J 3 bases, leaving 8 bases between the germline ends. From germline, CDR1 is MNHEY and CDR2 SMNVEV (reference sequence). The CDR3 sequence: CASSTGPNQPQHF. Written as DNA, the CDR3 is TGTGCCAGCAGTACCGGACCCAATCAGCCCCAGCATTTT.

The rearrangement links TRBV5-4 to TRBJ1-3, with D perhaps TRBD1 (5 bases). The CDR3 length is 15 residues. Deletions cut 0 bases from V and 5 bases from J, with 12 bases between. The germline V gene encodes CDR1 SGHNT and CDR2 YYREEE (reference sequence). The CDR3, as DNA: TGTGCCAGCAGCTTGGGGGACGTTGGGCGAAACACCATATATTTT. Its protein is CASSLGDVGRNTIYF.

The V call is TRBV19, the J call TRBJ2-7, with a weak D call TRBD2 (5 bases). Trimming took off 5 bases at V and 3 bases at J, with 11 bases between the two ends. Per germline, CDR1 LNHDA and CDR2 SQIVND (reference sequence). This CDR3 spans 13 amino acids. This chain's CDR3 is CASSFGEDYEQYF. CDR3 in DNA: TGTGCCAGTAGTTTCGGGGAAGACTACGAGCAGTACTTC. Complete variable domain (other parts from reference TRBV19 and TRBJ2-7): DGGITQSPKYLFRKEGQNVTLSCEQNLNHDAMYWYRQDPGQGLRLIYYSQIVNDFQKGDIAEGYSVSREKKESFPLTVTSAQKNPTAFYLCASSFGEDYEQYFGPGTRLTVT.

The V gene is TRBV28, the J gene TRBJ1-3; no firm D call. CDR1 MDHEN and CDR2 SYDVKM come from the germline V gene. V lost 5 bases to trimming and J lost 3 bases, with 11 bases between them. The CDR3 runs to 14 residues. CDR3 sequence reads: CASSLLGLGNTIYF. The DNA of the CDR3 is TGTGCCAGCAGTCTACTAGGGCTTGGAAACACCATATATTTT.

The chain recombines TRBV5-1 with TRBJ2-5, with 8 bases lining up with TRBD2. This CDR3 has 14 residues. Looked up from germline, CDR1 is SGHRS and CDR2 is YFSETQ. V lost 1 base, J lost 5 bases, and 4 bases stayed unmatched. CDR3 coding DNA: TGCGCCAGCAGCTTGACTAGCGGCGGGGAGACCCAGTACTTC. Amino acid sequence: CASSLTSGGETQYF.

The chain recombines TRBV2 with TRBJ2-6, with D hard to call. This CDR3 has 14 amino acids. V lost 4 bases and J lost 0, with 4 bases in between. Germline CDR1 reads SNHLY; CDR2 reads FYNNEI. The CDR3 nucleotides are TGTGCCAGCAGTGTTCTCTCTGGGGCCAACGTCCTGACTTTC. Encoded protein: CASSVLSGANVLTF. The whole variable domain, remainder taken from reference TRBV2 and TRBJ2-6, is EPEVTQTPSHQVTQMGQEVILRCVPISNHLYFYWYRQILGQKVEFLVSFYNNEISEKSEIFDDQFSVERPDGSNFTLKIRSTKLEDSAMYFCASSVLSGANVLTFGAGSRLTVL.